The clone carrying this T cell receptor beta chain came up a few times. This sample was included in a study of blood T cell repertoires in COVID-19. The data were produced by immunoSEQ multiplex PCR, yet TCRdb's version contains in-frame clones alone and is incomplete. Of more than 100,000 clones in the sample, roughly 83% were seen once. This CDR3 region has 16 residues. Trimming removed 0 bases from V and 2 bases from J, with 14 bases in between. Germline-derived CDR1 and CDR2 are SGHRS and YFSETQ. The source of this sequence is a woman of 80 years or more with acute or convalescent COVID-19. The sample taken for sequencing was peripheral blood. The V and J genes are TRBV5-1 and TRBJ1-2; a possible D gene is TRBD1 (5 bases). This chain's CDR3 is CASSLDLARANYGYTF. The DNA of the CDR3 is TGCGCCAGCAGCTTGGACCTGGCCAGGGCCAACTATGGCTACACCTTC.